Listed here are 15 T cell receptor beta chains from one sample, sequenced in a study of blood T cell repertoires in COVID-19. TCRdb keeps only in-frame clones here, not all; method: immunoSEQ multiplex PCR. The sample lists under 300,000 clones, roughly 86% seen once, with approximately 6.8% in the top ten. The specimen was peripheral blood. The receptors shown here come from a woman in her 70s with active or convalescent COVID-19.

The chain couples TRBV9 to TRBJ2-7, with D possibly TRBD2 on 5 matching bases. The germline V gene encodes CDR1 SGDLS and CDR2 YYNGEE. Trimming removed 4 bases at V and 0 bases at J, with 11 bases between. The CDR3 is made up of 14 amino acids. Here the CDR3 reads CASSPRGNSYEQYF. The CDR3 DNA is TGTGCCAGCAGCCCGAGAGGGAACTCCTACGAGCAGTACTTC.

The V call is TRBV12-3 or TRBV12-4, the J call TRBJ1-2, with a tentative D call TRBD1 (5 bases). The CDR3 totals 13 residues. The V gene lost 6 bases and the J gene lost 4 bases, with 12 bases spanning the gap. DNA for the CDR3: TGTGCCAGCAGGCCACAGGATCCCTATGGCTACACCTTC. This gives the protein CASRPQDPYGYTF.

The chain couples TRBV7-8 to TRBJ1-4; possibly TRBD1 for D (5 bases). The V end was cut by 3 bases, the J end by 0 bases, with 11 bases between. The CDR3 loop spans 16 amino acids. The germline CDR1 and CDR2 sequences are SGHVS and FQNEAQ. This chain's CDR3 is CASSLGLFSTNEKLFF. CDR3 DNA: TGTGCCAGCAGCTTGGGACTCTTCTCAACTAATGAAAAACTGTTTTTT.

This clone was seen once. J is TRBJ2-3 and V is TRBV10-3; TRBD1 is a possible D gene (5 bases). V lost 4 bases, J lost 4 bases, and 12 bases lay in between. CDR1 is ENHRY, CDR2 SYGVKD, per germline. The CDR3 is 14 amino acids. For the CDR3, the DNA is TGTGCCATCAGTGGTGACAGTCTGGCAGATACGCAGTATTTT. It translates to CAISGDSLADTQYF.

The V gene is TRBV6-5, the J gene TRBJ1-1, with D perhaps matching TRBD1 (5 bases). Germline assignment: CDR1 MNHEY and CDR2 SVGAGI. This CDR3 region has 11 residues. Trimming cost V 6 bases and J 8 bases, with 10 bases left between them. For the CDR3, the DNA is TGTGCCAGCAGGTCGGGGGAGGAAGCTTTCTTT. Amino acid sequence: CASRSGEEAFF.

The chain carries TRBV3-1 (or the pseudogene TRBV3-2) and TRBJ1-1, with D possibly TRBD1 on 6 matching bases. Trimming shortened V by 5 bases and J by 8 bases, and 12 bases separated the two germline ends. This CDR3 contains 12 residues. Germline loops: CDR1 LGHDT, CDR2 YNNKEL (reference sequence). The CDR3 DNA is TGTGCCAGCAGCTTTCGGGGACAAGAAGCTTTCTTT. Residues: CASSFRGQEAFF.

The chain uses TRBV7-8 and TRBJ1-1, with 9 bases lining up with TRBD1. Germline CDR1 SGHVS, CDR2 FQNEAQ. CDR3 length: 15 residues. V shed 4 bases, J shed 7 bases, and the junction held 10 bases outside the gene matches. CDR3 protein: CASSYSGTGMGEAFF. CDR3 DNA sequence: TGTGCCAGCAGCTACTCCGGGACAGGGATGGGTGAAGCTTTCTTT.

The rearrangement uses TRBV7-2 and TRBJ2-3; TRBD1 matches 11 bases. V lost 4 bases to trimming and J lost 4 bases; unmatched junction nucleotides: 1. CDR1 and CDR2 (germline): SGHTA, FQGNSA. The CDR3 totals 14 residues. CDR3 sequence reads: CASSSGQGADTQYF. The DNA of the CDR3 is TGTGCCAGCAGCTCGGGACAGGGGGCAGATACGCAGTATTTT.

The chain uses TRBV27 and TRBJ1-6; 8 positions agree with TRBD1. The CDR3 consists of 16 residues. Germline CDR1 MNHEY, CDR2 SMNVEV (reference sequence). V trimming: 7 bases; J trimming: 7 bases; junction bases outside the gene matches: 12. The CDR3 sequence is CASNRTPTGVNSPLHF. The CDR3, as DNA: TGTGCCAGCAATCGGACTCCGACAGGGGTGAATTCACCCCTCCACTTT.

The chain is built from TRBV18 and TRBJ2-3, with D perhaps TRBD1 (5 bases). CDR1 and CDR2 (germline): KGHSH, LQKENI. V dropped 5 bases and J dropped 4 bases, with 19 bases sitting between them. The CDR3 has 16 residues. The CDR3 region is CASSIRQADRPDTQYF. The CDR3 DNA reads TGTGCCAGCTCAATTCGCCAAGCCGACAGACCAGATACGCAGTATTTT.

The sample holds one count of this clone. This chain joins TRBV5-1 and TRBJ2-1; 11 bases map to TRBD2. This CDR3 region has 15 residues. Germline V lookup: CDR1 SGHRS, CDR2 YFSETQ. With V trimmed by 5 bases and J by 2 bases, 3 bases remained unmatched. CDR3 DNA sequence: TGCGCCAGCAGAACACTAGCGGGGGCCTACAATGAGCAGTTCTTC. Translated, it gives CASRTLAGAYNEQFF.

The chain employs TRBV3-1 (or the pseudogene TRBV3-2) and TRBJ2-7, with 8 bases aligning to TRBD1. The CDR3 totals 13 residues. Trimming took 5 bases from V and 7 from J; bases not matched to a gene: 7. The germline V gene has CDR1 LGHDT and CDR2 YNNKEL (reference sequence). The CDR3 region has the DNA TGTGCCAGCAGCGGACGGACAGGGAAAGAGCAGTACTTC. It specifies CASSGRTGKEQYF.

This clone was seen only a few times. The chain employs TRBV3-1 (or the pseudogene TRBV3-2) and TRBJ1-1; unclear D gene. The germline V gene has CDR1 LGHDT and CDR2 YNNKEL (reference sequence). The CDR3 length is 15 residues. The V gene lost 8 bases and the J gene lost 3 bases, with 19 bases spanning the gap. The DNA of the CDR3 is TGTGCCAGCCCCGGGGTACACAAAAGGGACACTGAAGCTTTCTTT. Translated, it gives CASPGVHKRDTEAFF.

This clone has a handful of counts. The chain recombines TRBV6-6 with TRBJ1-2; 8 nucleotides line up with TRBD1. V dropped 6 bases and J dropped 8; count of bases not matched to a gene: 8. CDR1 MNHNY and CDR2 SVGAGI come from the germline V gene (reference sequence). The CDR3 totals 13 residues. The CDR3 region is CASSLTGGRGYTF. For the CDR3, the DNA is TGTGCCAGCAGCCTAACAGGGGGACGGGGCTACACCTTC.

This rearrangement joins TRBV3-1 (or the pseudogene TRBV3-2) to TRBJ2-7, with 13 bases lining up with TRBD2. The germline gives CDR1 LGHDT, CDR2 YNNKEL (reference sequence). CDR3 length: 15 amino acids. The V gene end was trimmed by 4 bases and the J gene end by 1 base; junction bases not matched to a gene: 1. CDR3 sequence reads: CASSPGLAGSYEQYF. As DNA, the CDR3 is TGTGCCAGCAGCCCGGGACTAGCGGGGTCCTACGAGCAGTACTTC.